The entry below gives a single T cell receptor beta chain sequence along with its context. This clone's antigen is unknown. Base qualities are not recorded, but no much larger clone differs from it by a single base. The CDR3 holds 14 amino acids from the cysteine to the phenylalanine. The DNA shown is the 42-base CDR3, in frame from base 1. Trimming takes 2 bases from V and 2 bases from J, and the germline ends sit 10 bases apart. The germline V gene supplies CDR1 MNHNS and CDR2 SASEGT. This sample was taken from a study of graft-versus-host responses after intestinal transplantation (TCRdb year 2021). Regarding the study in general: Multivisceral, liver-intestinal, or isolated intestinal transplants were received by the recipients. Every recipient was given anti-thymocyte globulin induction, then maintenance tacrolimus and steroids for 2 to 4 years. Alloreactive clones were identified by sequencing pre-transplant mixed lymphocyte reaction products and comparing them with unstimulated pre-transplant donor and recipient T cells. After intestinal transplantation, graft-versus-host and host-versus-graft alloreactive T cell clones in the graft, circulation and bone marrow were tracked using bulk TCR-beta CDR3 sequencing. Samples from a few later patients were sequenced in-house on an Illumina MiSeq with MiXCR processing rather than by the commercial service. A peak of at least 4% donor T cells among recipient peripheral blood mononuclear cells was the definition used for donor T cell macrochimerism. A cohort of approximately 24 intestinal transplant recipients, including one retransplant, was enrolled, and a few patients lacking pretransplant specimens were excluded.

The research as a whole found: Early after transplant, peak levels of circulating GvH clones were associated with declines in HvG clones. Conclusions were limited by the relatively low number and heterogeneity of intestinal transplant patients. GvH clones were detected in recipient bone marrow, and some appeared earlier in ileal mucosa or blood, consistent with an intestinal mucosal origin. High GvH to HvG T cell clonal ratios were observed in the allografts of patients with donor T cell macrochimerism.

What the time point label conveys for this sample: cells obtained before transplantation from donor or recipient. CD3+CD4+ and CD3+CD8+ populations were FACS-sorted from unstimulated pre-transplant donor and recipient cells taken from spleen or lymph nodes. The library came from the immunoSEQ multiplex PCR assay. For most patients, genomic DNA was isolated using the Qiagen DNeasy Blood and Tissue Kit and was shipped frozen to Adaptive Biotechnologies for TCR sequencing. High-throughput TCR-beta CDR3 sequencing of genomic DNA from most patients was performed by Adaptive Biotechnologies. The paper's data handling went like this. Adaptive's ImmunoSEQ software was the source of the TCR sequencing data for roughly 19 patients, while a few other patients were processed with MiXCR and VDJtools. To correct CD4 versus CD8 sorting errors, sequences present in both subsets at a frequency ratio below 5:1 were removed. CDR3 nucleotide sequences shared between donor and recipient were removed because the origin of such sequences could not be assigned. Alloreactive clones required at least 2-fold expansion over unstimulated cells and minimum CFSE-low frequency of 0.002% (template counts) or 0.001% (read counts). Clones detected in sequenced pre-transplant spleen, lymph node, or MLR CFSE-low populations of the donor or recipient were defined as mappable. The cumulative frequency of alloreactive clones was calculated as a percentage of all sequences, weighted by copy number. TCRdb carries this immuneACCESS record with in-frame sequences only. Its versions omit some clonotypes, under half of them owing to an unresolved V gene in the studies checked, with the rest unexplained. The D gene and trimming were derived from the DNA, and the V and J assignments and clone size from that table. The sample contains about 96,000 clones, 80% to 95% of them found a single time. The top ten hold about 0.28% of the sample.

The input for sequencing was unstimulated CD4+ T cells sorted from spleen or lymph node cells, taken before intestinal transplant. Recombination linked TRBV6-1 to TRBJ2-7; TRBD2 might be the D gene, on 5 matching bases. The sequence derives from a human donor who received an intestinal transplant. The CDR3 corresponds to CASSETGRTYEQYF. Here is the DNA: TGTGCCAGCAGTGAAACGGGGAGAACCTACGAGCAGTACTTC.